This T cell receptor beta chain appears in the sequencing data of a study of CD8+CD57+ T cells in acquired aplastic anemia. About the study: The mean DNA yield obtained from sorted CD4+ and CD8+ cells came to approximately 3.2 ug. Whole-study results and caveats: Patients showed no significant difference from controls in CD8+ Simpson's diversity.

This clonotype occurred a few times. What it binds is not known. The study profiled TCR beta VDJ and CDR3 using genomic DNA as template. Via MiXCR, TCRdb re-called the reads, giving one row per CDR3 protein. The sample includes 200,000 to 250,000 distinct CDR3 sequences, approximately 35% of them seen just once. The V and J ends lost 10 bases and 2 bases, in that order; junction bases with no gene match: 7. The CDR3 spans 16 residues. Germline V lookup: CDR1 ENHRY, CDR2 SYGVKD. This receptor was identified in a human donor in good health, serving as a control. V is TRBV10-3 and J is TRBJ2-1; TRBD2 matches 14 bases. Sequences were obtained from sorted CD4+, CD8+, or CD8+CD57+ T cells (not recorded which) from PBMCs. The CDR3 nucleotides read TGTGCCAGCACTCAGACTAGCGGGAGGGCCTACAATGAGCAGTTCTTC. Residues: CASTQTSGRAYNEQFF.